This T cell receptor (beta chain) appears in the sequencing data of a study of T cell repertoires in cytomegalovirus infection. Via MiXCR, TCRdb re-called the reads, giving one row per CDR3 protein. The sample carries fewer than 85,000 distinct CDR3 sequences, over 3.5% recorded once. In regard to this clonotype: Antigen: not known.

Looked up from germline, CDR1 is SGHTA and CDR2 is FQGTGA. Germline trimming cut 5 bases from V and 0 bases from J; bases unmatched to any gene: 12. The CDR3 is made up of 19 amino acids. Study-wide findings and caveats: Ex vivo responses were dominated by HLA-C-restricted CMV-specific TCR beta clonotypes.

The V gene is TRBV7-3, the J gene TRBJ2-2; 10 nucleotides align to TRBD2. The sample comprised PBMCs. This clonotype originated in a human donor in good health (CMV status not recorded). Some clones in this sample may be carry-over from other donors' samples. The CDR3 sequence: CASSLSGTSAFANTGELFF. For the CDR3, the DNA is TGTGCCAGCAGCCTCTCCGGGACTAGCGCGTTCGCGAACACCGGGGAGCTGTTTTTT.